Each of the 21 T cell receptor beta chains below was sequenced from the same sample in a study of cytomegalovirus exposure and HLA in healthy donors. The PCR had 60 Vbeta and 13 Jbeta primers. The assay was immunoSEQ multiplex PCR, and TCRdb's table has in-frame clones only and misses some. This sample has about 160,000 clones, with roughly 77% found just once. Sequencing was done on a sample of PBMCs. All receptors come from a young woman in good health and CMV-seronegative.

The chain recombines TRBV5-6 with TRBJ2-7, with 8 bases lining up with TRBD1. With V trimmed by 4 bases and J by 3 bases, 9 bases remained unmatched. The CDR3 is 15 residues long. Germline V lookup: CDR1 SGHDT, CDR2 YYEEEE. The CDR3 DNA is TGTGCCAGCAGCCTGACAGGGGTATTGGACTACGAGCAGTACTTC. Its protein product is CASSLTGVLDYEQYF.

This chain uses TRBV5-1 with TRBJ1-2, with no clear D. This CDR3 spans 15 amino acids. Germline values: CDR1 SGHRS, CDR2 YFSETQ. V was trimmed by 0 bases and J by 4 bases, leaving 13 bases between them. CDR3 sequence (DNA): TGCGCCAGCAGCTTGGAGGTACGGGGAAGCTATGGCTACACCTTC. It specifies CASSLEVRGSYGYTF.

V is TRBV7-2 and J is TRBJ2-5; D is undetermined. Germline V gene sequence: CDR1 SGHTA, CDR2 FQGNSA. The CDR3 is made up of 13 amino acids. V lost 1 base to trimming and J lost 5 bases, with 8 bases between them. The CDR3 is CASSLERFETQYF. The CDR3 nucleotides read TGTGCCAGCAGCTTAGAGAGGTTCGAGACCCAGTACTTC.

This clone was detected only once. The CDR3 sequence: CASSRAGTATNQPQHF. The CDR3, as DNA: TGCGCCAGCAGTCGGGCCGGGACAGCTACTAATCAGCCCCAGCATTTT. This chain links TRBV10-2 with TRBJ1-5; 7 bases are shared with TRBD1. V shed 5 bases and J 4 bases; nucleotides not matched to a gene: 11. CDR1 is WSHSY and CDR2 is SAAADI in the germline V gene. The CDR3 consists of 16 residues.

This chain uses TRBV7-2 with TRBJ2-2, with 12 positions matching TRBD2. Germline V gene lookup returns CDR1 SGHTA and CDR2 FQGNSA. The CDR3 extends over 16 amino acids. V gave up 5 bases and J gave up 5 bases; unmatched junction bases: 6. The DNA of the CDR3 is TGTGCCAGCAGCCGCACCGGGACTAGCGGGACCGGGGAGCTGTTTTTT. As protein: CASSRTGTSGTGELFF. Variable domain in full (rest from reference TRBV7-2 and TRBJ2-2): GAGVSQSPSNKVTEKGKDVELRCDPISGHTALYWYRQSLGQGLEFLIYFQGNSAPDKSGLPSDRFSAERTGGSVSTLTIQRTQQEDSAVYLCASSRTGTSGTGELFFGEGSRLTVL.

The chain links TRBV6-1 to TRBJ2-2, with 7 positions matching TRBD2. The CDR3 loop spans 14 amino acids. The V and J ends lost 10 bases and 3 bases, in that order; junction bases with no gene match: 8. Germline CDR1 MNHNS, CDR2 SASEGT. CDR3 region: CATRAGVDTGELFF. DNA for the CDR3: TGTGCCACGCGTGCGGGGGTCGACACCGGGGAGCTGTTTTTT.

The CDR3 loop is CASSSSTGVGQPQHF. The CDR3, as DNA: TGTGCCAGCAGCTCTTCGACAGGGGTAGGTCAGCCCCAGCATTTT. This chain connects TRBV5-5 to TRBJ1-5, with 8 bases fitting TRBD1. The CDR3 length is 15 residues. V shed 3 bases, J shed 6 bases, and the junction held 8 bases outside the gene matches. CDR1 and CDR2 from the germline V gene are SGHKS and YYEKEE (reference sequence).

The rearrangement uses TRBV4-1 and TRBJ2-3; 9 positions match TRBD2. Germline CDR1 MGHRA, CDR2 YSYEKL. The CDR3 covers 16 residues. Trimming removed 3 bases from V and 2 bases from J; junction bases left unmatched: 6. CDR3 in DNA: TGCGCCAGCAGCCATCCTAGCGGGGTTATCACAGATACGCAGTATTTT. It translates to CASSHPSGVITDTQYF.

This clone was found a few times. This sequence joins TRBV11-3 and TRBJ2-1, with 10 bases identical to TRBD1. Germline trimming cut 5 bases from V and 5 bases from J; bases unmatched to any gene: 3. The CDR3 covers 14 residues. Looked up from germline, CDR1 is SGHNT and CDR2 is YENEEA. CDR3 protein: CASSRDRGNNEQFF. The CDR3 bases are TGTGCCAGCAGCCGGGACAGGGGTAACAATGAGCAGTTCTTC. Together with reference TRBV11-3 and TRBJ2-1, the CDR3 gives the full variable domain: EAGVVQSPRYKIIEKKQPVAFWCNPISGHNTLYWYLQNLGQGPELLIRYENEEAVDDSQLPKDRFSAERLKGVDSTLKIQPAELGDSAVYLCASSRDRGNNEQFFGPGTRLTVL.

The chain couples TRBV29-1 to TRBJ1-3; the match to TRBD1 covers 8 bases. V lost 0 bases, J lost 3 bases, and 7 bases stayed unmatched. The length of the CDR3 is 16 residues. Germline loops: CDR1 SQVTM, CDR2 ANQGSEA. CDR3 region: CSVEDPTGESGNTIYF. The CDR3, as DNA: TGCAGCGTTGAAGATCCGACAGGGGAGAGTGGAAACACCATATATTTT.

This clone was counted a single time. The chain carries TRBV5-6 and TRBJ2-5; 9 bases line up with TRBD2. V lost 5 bases and J lost 5; bases outside the gene matches: 10. This CDR3 region has 15 residues. Germline CDR1 reads SGHDT; CDR2 reads YYEEEE. The CDR3 nucleotides read TGTGCCAGCAGTTCGATCGGACTAGCGAAGGAGACCCAGTACTTC. Protein sequence: CASSSIGLAKETQYF.

The chain combines TRBV2 with TRBJ1-1, with a possible D match to TRBD1 (6 bases). The CDR3 contains 13 residues. Germline-derived CDR1 and CDR2 are SNHLY and FYNNEI. Trimming stripped 6 bases from V and 2 bases from J, with 10 bases between. The CDR3 here is CASRTGYNTEAFF. CDR3 nucleotide sequence: TGTGCCAGCAGGACAGGTTACAACACTGAAGCTTTCTTT.

This chain connects TRBV10-3 to TRBJ1-5; tentatively, D is TRBD1 (5 bases). The germline gives CDR1 ENHRY, CDR2 SYGVKD. This CDR3 contains 15 residues. V gave up 3 bases and J gave up 4 bases, with 13 bases separating them. The CDR3 DNA sequence: TGTGCCATCAGTGAAGGCGGGGGGAGGAATCAGCCCCAGCATTTT. Protein product: CAISEGGGRNQPQHF.

V gene TRBV4-2 combines with J gene TRBJ1-2; D ambiguous. V lost 0 bases to trimming and J lost 2 bases, with 13 bases between them. Germline V gene sequence: CDR1 LGHNA, CDR2 YNFKEQ. The CDR3 totals 16 residues. CDR3 DNA sequence: TGTGCCAGCAGCCAAGATCGGATACAACTAAACTATGGCTACACCTTC. This translates into CASSQDRIQLNYGYTF.

The CDR3 coding sequence is TGTGCCAGCAGCTCGAGGGCGGGAGATACGCAGTATTTT. Encoded protein: CASSSRAGDTQYF. The chain recombines TRBV11-2 with TRBJ2-3; weak D call: TRBD2 (5 bases). The ends were cut back, 4 bases at V and 5 bases at J, with 10 bases in the middle. This CDR3 comprises 13 residues. Looked up from germline, CDR1 is SGHAT and CDR2 is FQNNGV. Full variable domain (rest looked up from reference TRBV11-2 and TRBJ2-3): EAGVAQSPRYKIIEKRQSVAFWCNPISGHATLYWYQQILGQGPKLLIQFQNNGVVDDSQLPKDRFSAERLKGVDSTLKIQPAKLEDSAVYLCASSSRAGDTQYFGPGTRLTVL.

This clone was observed a few times. V is TRBV14 and J is TRBJ2-1; 9 positions match TRBD2. V lost 5 bases and J lost 8; bases outside the gene matches: 7. Germline CDR1 is SGHDN and CDR2 is FVKESK. This CDR3 region has 14 residues. The CDR3 region is CASSELAGYYEQFF. The CDR3 DNA reads TGTGCCAGCAGCGAGCTAGCGGGATACTATGAGCAGTTCTTC.

The J gene is TRBJ2-3, the V gene TRBV5-1; TRBD1 agrees at 8 bases. V shed 2 bases, J shed 0 bases, and the junction held 14 bases outside the gene matches. The CDR3 sequence is 19 residues long. Germline V CDR1 and CDR2: SGHRS, YFSETQ. The CDR3, as DNA: TGCGCCAGCAGCTTAGATAATTCAGGGGGCTACAGTAGCACAGATACGCAGTATTTT. Translation gives CASSLDNSGGYSSTDTQYF.

V gene TRBV6-5 combines with J gene TRBJ1-5; D gene unclear. This CDR3 comprises 13 residues. Trimming took off 5 bases at V and 7 bases at J, with 12 bases between the two ends. Germline CDR1 is MNHEY and CDR2 is SVGAGI. DNA for the CDR3: TGTGCCAGCAGTCCGGGTACGGGGCAGCCCCAGCATTTT. This codes for CASSPGTGQPQHF.

This clone was recorded once. The rearrangement joins TRBV7-8 to TRBJ2-1, with 9 bases identical to TRBD2. Germline loops: CDR1 SGHVS, CDR2 FQNEAQ. The CDR3 covers 14 residues. Trimming removed 5 bases from V and 9 bases from J; junction bases left unmatched: 8. The CDR3 DNA reads TGTGCCAGCAGCCTTCTAGCGGGACGGGGTGAGCAGTTCTTC. It encodes CASSLLAGRGEQFF.

This sequence joins TRBV27 and TRBJ2-3; 10 positions agree with TRBD2. This CDR3 has 15 amino acids. V trimming: 5 bases; J trimming: 4 bases; junction bases outside the gene matches: 6. Germline lookup yields CDR1 MNHEY and CDR2 SMNVEV (reference sequence). The chain's CDR3 is CASSTPSGSSDTQYF. CDR3 sequence (DNA): TGTGCCAGCAGTACCCCTAGCGGGAGTTCAGATACGCAGTATTTT.

This chain joins TRBV5-5 and TRBJ1-4, with D perhaps TRBD1 (5 bases). Trimming took 3 bases from V and 7 from J, leaving 16 bases between them. The CDR3 consists of 15 residues. Germline V gene lookup returns CDR1 SGHKS and CDR2 YYEKEE (reference sequence). As DNA, the CDR3 is TGTGCCAGCAGCTCGGGGGGAGAGGCAGTTGAAAAACTGTTTTTT. Translation gives CASSSGGEAVEKLFF.